This T cell receptor beta chain was sequenced in a study of T cells in Graves' hyperthyroidism and ophthalmopathy. This clonotype showed up just once. Amplification yielded TCR beta CDR3 regions, with RNA transcripts as the source. Researchers ran a first-round RT-PCR on the TCR CDR3 using the HTBI primer set. MiXCR, run by TCRdb on the multiplex PCR reads, gives a single entry per CDR3 protein. The sample consists of hundreds of thousands of distinct CDR3 sequences, roughly 25% of them appearing once. This CDR3 is built from 16 residues. Per the germline V gene, CDR1 is MNHNS and CDR2 is SASEGT. V lost 1 base to trimming and J lost 8 bases, with 15 bases between them. Exclusions: uncontrolled infection, other autoimmune disease, pregnancy, lactation.

The chain combines TRBV6-1 with TRBJ1-6; possibly TRBD1 for D (5 bases). Input material: blood. This receptor was obtained from a man aged 45-60 years with Graves' hyperthyroidism. The CDR3 coding sequence is TGTGCCAGCAGTGAAGGGGGACGGAAGTGGGATTCACCCCTCCACTTT. Protein sequence: CASSEGGRKWDSPLHF.